These 6 T cell receptor beta chains originate from one sample sequenced in a study of cytomegalovirus exposure and HLA in healthy donors. The PCR used 60 Vbeta and 13 Jbeta primers. Only in-frame clones appear in the TCRdb table, and some are missing; sequencing was by immunoSEQ multiplex PCR. The sample includes 130,000 or so clones, less than 85% of them seen just once. Sequencing was performed on PBMCs. The source of these receptors is a woman in her 40s in good health and CMV-seropositive.

This rearrangement joins TRBV30 to TRBJ2-2; 7 bases align to TRBD1. After removal of 4 bases from V and 3 bases from J, the junction contained 8 bases not matched to a gene. The CDR3 is 15 amino acids. CDR1 and CDR2 (germline): GTSNPN, SVGIG (reference sequence). In DNA, the CDR3 is TGTGCCTGGACCGTGGACAGGCGCTACACCGGGGAGCTGTTTTTT. Translating it yields CAWTVDRRYTGELFF.

This chain uses TRBV6-5 with TRBJ2-7; tentative D call: TRBD2 (5 bases). The CDR3 totals 12 residues. Trimming shortened V by 2 bases and J by 3 bases, and 5 bases separated the two germline ends. Germline V gene sequence: CDR1 MNHEY, CDR2 SVGAGI. Written as DNA, the CDR3 is TGTGCCAGCAGTTACGCGGGCTACGAGCAGTACTTC. Amino acid sequence: CASSYAGYEQYF.

CDR3: CASSTRTALYEQYF. The DNA for the CDR3 is TGTGCCAGCAGTACCCGGACAGCTCTCTACGAGCAGTACTTC. This chain links TRBV27 with TRBJ2-7; maybe TRBD1 (6 bases). This CDR3 is 14 amino acids long. V lost 5 bases to trimming and J lost 3 bases, with 14 bases between them. From germline, CDR1 is MNHEY and CDR2 SMNVEV (reference sequence).

This clone was counted only a few times. The V call is TRBV12-5, the J call TRBJ1-5, with TRBD1 identical over 11 bases. Losses at the gene ends were 5 bases for V and 0 bases for J; bases not matched to a gene: 6. Germline V CDR1 and CDR2: LGHNT, FRNRAP. This CDR3 region has 17 residues. The CDR3 is CASGHGTGGVSNQPQHF. CDR3 bases: TGTGCTAGTGGTCACGGGACAGGGGGAGTTAGCAATCAGCCCCAGCATTTT.

This clone was detected only once. The chain has TRBV21-1 and TRBJ1-1. TRBV21-1 is a recognized pseudogene. CDR3 length: 16 residues. CDR3 nucleotides: TGTGCCAGCAGCAAACAGGAAGGGACTTTGAACACTGAAGCTTTCTTT. This gives the protein CASSKQEGTLNTEAFF.

This clone was observed a handful of times. The CDR3 reads CASSGTGGMYEQYF. DNA for the CDR3: TGTGCCAGCAGTGGGACAGGGGGCATGTACGAGCAGTACTTC. The chain is built from TRBV6-1 and TRBJ2-7; 11 nucleotides align to TRBD1. The CDR3 extends over 14 amino acids. V dropped 4 bases and J dropped 4; count of bases not matched to a gene: 3. CDR1 is MNHNS and CDR2 is SASEGT in the germline V gene.